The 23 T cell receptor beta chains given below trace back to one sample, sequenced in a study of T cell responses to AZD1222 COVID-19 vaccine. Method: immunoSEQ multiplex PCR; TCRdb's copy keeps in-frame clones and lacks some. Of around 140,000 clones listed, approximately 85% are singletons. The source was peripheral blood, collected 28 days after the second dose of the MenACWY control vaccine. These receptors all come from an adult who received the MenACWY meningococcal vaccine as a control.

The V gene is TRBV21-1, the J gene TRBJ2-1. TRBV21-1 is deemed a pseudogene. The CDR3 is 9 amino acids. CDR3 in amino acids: CASSPEQFF. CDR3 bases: TGTGCCAGCAGCCCTGAGCAGTTCTTC.

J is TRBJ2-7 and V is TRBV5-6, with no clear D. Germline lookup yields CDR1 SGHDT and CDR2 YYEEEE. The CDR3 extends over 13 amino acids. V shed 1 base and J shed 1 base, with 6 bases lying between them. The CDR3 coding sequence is TGTGCCAGCAGCTTGCACCGATCCTACGAGCAGTACTTC. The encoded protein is CASSLHRSYEQYF.

The chain's CDR3 is CASSHGQGVTGELFF. The CDR3 nucleotides are TGTGCCAGTAGTCATGGACAGGGAGTCACCGGGGAGCTGTTTTTT. V is TRBV19 and J is TRBJ2-2, with TRBD1 matching over 8 bases. The trim removed 5 bases at V and 4 bases at J, leaving 6 bases unmatched. The CDR3 is made up of 15 amino acids. CDR1 and CDR2 (germline): LNHDA, SQIVND (reference sequence). The full variable domain, in which reference TRBV19 and TRBJ2-2 provide the parts outside the CDR3, is DGGITQSPKYLFRKEGQNVTLSCEQNLNHDAMYWYRQDPGQGLRLIYYSQIVNDFQKGDIAEGYSVSREKKESFPLTVTSAQKNPTAFYLCASSHGQGVTGELFFGEGSRLTVL.

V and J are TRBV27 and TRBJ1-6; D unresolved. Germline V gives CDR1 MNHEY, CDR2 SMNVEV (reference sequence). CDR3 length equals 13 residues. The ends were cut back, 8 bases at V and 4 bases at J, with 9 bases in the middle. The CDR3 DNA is TGTGCCAGCCGCCTGGGGTATAATTCACCCCTCCACTTT. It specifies CASRLGYNSPLHF.

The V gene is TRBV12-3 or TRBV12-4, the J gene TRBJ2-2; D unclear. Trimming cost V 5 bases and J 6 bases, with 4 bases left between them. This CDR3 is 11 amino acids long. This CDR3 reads CASSPPGELFF. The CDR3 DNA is TGTGCCAGCAGTCCCCCCGGGGAGCTGTTTTTT.

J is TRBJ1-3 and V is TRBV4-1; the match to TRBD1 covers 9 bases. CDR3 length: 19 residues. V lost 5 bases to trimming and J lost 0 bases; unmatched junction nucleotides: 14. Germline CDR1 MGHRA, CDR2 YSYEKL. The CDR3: CASSTRGTGLHNSGNTIYF. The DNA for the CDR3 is TGCGCCAGCAGCACCCGAGGGACAGGGTTACACAACTCTGGAAACACCATATATTTT.

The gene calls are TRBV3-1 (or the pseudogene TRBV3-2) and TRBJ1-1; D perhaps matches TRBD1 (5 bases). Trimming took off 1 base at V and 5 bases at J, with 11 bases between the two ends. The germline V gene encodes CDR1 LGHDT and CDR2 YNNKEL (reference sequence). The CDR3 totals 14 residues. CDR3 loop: CASSQAGFRTEAFF. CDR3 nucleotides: TGTGCCAGCAGCCAAGCAGGGTTCAGGACTGAAGCTTTCTTT.

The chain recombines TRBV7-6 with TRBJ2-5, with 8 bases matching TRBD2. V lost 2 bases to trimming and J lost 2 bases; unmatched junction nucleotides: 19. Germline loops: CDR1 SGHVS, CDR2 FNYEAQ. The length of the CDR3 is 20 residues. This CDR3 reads CASSLSGRGEHNPLQETQYF. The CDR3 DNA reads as TGTGCCAGCAGCTTATCCGGGCGGGGGGAGCATAACCCTTTACAAGAGACCCAGTACTTC.

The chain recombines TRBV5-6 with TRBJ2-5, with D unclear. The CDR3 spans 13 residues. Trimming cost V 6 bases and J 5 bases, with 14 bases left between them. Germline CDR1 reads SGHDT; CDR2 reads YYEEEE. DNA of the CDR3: TGTGCCAGCATTCTGACCCCCTCGGAGACCCAGTACTTC. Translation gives CASILTPSETQYF.

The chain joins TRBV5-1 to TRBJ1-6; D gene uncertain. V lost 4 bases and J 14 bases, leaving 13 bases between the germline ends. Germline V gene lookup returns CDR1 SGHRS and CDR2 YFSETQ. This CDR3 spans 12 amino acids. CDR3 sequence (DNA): TGCGCCAGCAGCCCCCTGGGGAGAACCCTCCACTTT. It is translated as CASSPLGRTLHF.

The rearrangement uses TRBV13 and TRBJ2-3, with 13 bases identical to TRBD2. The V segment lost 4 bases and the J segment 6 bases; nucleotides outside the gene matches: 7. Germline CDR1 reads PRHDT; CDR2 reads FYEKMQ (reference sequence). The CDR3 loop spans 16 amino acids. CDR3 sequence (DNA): TGTGCCAGCAGCTCCGGACTAGCGGGAGTATCGGATACGCAGTATTTT. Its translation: CASSSGLAGVSDTQYF.

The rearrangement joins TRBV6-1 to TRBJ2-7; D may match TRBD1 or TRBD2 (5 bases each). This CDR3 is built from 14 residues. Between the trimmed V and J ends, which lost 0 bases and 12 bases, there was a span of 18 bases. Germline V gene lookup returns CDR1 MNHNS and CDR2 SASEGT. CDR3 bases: TGTGCCAGCAGTGAAGCCCCCCGAGGGGCCCTTACGTACGTC. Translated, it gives CASSEAPRGALTYV.

The CDR3 DNA reads TGTGCCAGCACCGGGTACTCCTACGAGCAGTACTTC. Translating gives CASTGYSYEQYF. The chain is built from TRBV3-1 (or the pseudogene TRBV3-2) and TRBJ2-7, with D hard to call. V was pared by 7 bases and J by 0 bases, with 7 bases between. Per germline, CDR1 LGHDT and CDR2 YNNKEL (reference sequence). The CDR3 has 12 amino acids.

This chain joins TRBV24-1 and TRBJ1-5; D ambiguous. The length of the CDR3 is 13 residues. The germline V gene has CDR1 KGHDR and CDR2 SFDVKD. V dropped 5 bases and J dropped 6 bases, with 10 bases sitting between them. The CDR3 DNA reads TGTGCCACCAGTGGGGGATGGAGTCAGCCCCAGCATTTT. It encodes CATSGGWSQPQHF.

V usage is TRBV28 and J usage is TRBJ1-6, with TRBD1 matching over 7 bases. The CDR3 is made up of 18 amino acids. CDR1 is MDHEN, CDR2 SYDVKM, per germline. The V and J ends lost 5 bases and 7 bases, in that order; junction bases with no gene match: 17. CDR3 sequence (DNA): TGTGCCAGCAGTAAAAGGGACAGTGCGTCGATATGGAATTCACCCCTCCACTTT. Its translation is CASSKRDSASIWNSPLHF.

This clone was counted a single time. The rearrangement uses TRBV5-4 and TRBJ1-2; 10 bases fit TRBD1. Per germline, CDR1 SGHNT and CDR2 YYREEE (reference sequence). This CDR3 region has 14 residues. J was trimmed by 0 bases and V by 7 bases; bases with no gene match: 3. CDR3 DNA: TGTGCCAGCGGGGACAGGGGCGCTAACTATGGCTACACCTTC. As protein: CASGDRGANYGYTF.

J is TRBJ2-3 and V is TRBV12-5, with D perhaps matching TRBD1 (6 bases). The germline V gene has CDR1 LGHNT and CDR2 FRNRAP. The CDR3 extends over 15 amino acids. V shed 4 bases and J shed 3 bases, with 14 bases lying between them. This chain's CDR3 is CASGSGQPGTDTQYF. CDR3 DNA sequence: TGTGCTAGTGGTTCTGGACAGCCTGGAACAGATACGCAGTATTTT.

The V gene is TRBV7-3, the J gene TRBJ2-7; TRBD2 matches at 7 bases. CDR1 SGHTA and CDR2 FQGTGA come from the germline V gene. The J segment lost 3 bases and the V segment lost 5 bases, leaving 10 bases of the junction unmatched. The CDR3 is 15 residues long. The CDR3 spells CASSPSGGSFYEQYF. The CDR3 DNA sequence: TGTGCCAGCAGCCCATCGGGGGGAAGCTTCTACGAGCAGTACTTC.

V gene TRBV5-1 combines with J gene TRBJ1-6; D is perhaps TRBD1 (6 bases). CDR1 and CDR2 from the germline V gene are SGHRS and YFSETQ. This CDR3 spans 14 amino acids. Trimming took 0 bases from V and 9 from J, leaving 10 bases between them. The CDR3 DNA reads TGCGCCAGCAGCTTGGAACAGGGCGGTTCACCCCTCCACTTT. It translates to CASSLEQGGSPLHF.

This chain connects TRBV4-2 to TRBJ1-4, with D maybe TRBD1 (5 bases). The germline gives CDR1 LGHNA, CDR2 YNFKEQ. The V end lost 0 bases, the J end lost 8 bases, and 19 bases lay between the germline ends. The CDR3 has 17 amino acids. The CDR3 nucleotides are TGTGCCAGCAGCCAAGATGGGCCCCGGGACGGCCAAGAAAAACTGTTTTTT. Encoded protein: CASSQDGPRDGQEKLFF.

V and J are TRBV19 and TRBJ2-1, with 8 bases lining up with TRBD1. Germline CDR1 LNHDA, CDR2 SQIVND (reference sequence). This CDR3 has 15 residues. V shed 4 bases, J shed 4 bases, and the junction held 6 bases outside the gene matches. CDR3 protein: CASSTTGDDYNEQFF. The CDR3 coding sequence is TGTGCCAGTAGTACGACAGGGGACGATTACAATGAGCAGTTCTTC.

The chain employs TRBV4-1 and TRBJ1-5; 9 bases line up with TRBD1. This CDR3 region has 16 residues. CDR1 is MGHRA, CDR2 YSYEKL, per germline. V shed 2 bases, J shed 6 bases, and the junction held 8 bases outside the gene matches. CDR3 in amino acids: CASSQTPGQGGQPQHF. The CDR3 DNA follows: TGCGCCAGCAGCCAAACGCCGGGACAGGGTGGTCAGCCCCAGCATTTT.

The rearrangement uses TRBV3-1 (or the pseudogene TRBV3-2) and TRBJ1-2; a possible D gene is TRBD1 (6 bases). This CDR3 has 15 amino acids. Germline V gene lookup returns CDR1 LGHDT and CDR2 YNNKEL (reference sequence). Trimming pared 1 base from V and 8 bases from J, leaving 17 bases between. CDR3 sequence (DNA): TGTGCCAGCAGCCAAGCCGGGGGCGCCCCAGAAGGCTACACCTTC. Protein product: CASSQAGGAPEGYTF.